The T cell receptor beta chain under discussion was sequenced for a study of regulatory T cells in long-lasting Graves disease. Study background: Antithyroid drugs had been given to newly diagnosed Graves' patients for under 3 months. Study results and limitations: Accuracy could have been hurt by small sample size. Relative to new patients (roughly 970), persistent patients exhibited greater sharing of public clonotypes (around 2,800). Tissue studied was limited to peripheral blood, excluding thyroid tissue.

Germline V CDR1 and CDR2: DFQATT, SNEGSKA (reference sequence). This CDR3 is 16 amino acids long. Unmatched junction bases numbered 15, after V lost 8 bases and J lost 2 bases. Arm-PCR with iRepertoire HTBI primers amplified the CDR3 regions for these TCR beta libraries. TCRdb re-analysed the multiplex PCR reads in MiXCR, keeping a single row per CDR3 protein. The sample has 580,000 or so distinct CDR3 sequences, 15% to 20% seen once. As concerns this clonotype: Its antigen is as yet unknown.

Time point given: newly diagnosed GD, antithyroid drugs for less than 3 months. PBMC RNA was the source of the TCR library. The same data also contributed to another study, on T cells in Graves' hyperthyroidism and ophthalmopathy.

This TCR derives from a man in his late teens or twenties with Graves disease. This chain uses TRBV20-1 with TRBJ2-7; TRBD2 matches at 10 bases. The sample was peripheral blood mononuclear cells (PBMCs), taken at new diagnosis, from a patient treated with antithyroid drugs. In DNA, the CDR3 is TGCAGTCCCCTCGGGCTAGCGGGAGAAAAGACCTACGAGCAGTACTTC. This codes for CSPLGLAGEKTYEQYF.